Detailed here is one TCR beta chain. Antigen specificity is unknown. This sample is drawn from a study of graft-versus-host responses after intestinal transplantation. The V gene's germline CDR1 is SEHNR and CDR2 FQNEAQ (reference sequence). The CDR3 is made up of 16 amino acids. The V gene lost 1 base and the J gene lost 4 bases, with 11 bases spanning the gap. Study conclusions and caveats: Some GvH clones were seen earlier in gut or blood, suggesting intestinal origin. The study associated peak circulating GvH clone levels with early post-transplant HvG declines.

Sequencing used immunoSEQ multiplex PCR; TCRdb keeps in-frame clones, though not all of them. The sample lists tens of thousands of clones; around 95% were seen once. The sequencing here drew on unstimulated CD8+ T cells sorted from spleen or lymph node cells, taken before transplant. The receptor was derived from a human donor who was the organ donor for an intestinal transplant. V gene TRBV7-9 combines with J gene TRBJ1-6, with D hard to call. DNA for the CDR3: TGTGCCAGCAGCTTAGAAGGGATTCCGTATAATTCACCCCTCCACTTT. Translated, it gives CASSLEGIPYNSPLHF.